This T cell receptor (beta chain) was recorded in a study of T cells in Graves' hyperthyroidism and ophthalmopathy. Patients were excluded because of uncontrolled infection, other autoimmune disease, pregnancy or lactation. The germline CDR1 and CDR2 sequences are SNHLY and FYNNEI. The CDR3 extends over 15 amino acids. Trimming cost V 4 bases and J 7 bases; bases outside gene matches: 8. Notes on this clonotype: Its antigen remains unknown.

Researchers took RNA transcripts and amplified the TCR beta CDR3 regions from them. HTBI primers were employed in a first-round RT-PCR of the TCR CDR3. TCRdb reprocessed the multiplex PCR reads via MiXCR and lists one record per CDR3 protein. The sample holds about 660,000 distinct CDR3 sequences, over 40% seen once. Findings of the study overall: Ophthalmopathy onset followed model prediction by a median around six months. In simple terms, a model built on 13 V-J features told ophthalmopathy apart from stable hyperthyroidism.

The clonotype originates from an adult man with Graves' disease, either hyperthyroidism or ophthalmopathy (not recorded which). This sequence joins TRBV2 and TRBJ1-4; 8 nucleotides agree with TRBD1. Sequencing was performed on peripheral blood or thyroid tissue (not recorded which). CDR3 amino acids: CASSATNRGTEKLFF. The DNA for the CDR3 is TGTGCCAGCAGTGCGACAAACAGGGGGACTGAAAAACTGTTTTTT.